This T cell receptor (beta chain) was obtained from a study of early T cells in non-severe SARS-CoV-2 infection. Using its own MiXCR run on the 5' RACE reads, TCRdb lists one record per CDR3 protein. The data hold about 44,000 distinct CDR3 sequences, with about 6% observed a single time. This clonotype occurred a few times. The clonotype comes from an adult who was a healthcare worker with PCR-confirmed SARS-CoV-2 infection or an uninfected control (not recorded which). The specimen comprised whole blood, sampled at baseline.

The DNA of the CDR3 is TGTGCCAGCAGCCAAGTAGTAAACACCATATATTTT. It specifies CASSQVVNTIYF. V is TRBV14 and J is TRBJ1-3, with D uncertain. This CDR3 spans 12 amino acids. V shed 1 base and J shed 6 bases, with 4 bases lying between them. Looked up from germline, CDR1 is SGHDN and CDR2 is FVKESK.